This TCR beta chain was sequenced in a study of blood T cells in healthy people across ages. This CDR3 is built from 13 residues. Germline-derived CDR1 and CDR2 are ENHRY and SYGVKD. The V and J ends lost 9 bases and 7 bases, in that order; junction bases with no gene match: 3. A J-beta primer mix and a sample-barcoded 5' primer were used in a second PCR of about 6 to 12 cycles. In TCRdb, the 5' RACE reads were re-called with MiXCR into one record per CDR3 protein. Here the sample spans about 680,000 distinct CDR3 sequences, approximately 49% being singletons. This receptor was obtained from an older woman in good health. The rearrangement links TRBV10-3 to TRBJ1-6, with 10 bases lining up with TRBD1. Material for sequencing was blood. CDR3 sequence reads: CAMGTGENSPLHF. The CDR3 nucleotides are TGTGCCATGGGGACAGGGGAGAATTCACCCCTCCACTTT.